This TCR beta chain appears in the sequencing data of a study of blood T cell repertoires in COVID-19. This clone has a single count. This CDR3 contains 14 residues. The V gene lost 2 bases and the J gene lost 4 bases, with 11 bases spanning the gap. CDR1 KGHSH and CDR2 LQKENI come from the germline V gene. Repertoires were generated with immunoSEQ multiplex PCR, while TCRdb's copy carries only in-frame clones and drops some. This sample has over 450,000 clones, with roughly nine tenths found just once. Input material: peripheral blood. The clonotype comes from a woman aged 45-59 years with COVID-19, enrolled during active disease. The chain has TRBV18 and TRBJ1-1; possible D gene TRBD1, 6 bases. CDR3 sequence: CASSPGQGSTEAFF. The CDR3 DNA reads TGTGCCAGCTCACCAGGGCAGGGGAGCACTGAAGCTTTCTTT.